These 22 T cell receptor beta chains originate from one sample sequenced in a study of blood T cell repertoires in COVID-19 (dated by TCRdb to about 2020). The library relied on the immunoSEQ multiplex PCR assay. TCRdb retrieved this table from immuneACCESS and kept in-frame rearrangements only. Not all clones are present; in checked studies, unresolved V genes account for under half, and no reason is known for the remainder. Within this sample are 88,000 or so clones, with about 76% of them counted one time only. The ten largest clones take up more than 20% of the sample. Sequenced input: peripheral blood. These receptors all come from a human donor in a cohort sampled during active COVID-19.

V and J are TRBV23-1 and TRBJ2-2; 11 nucleotides align to TRBD1. TRBV23-1 is designated an ORF whose function remains uncertain. The CDR3 spans 20 residues. The V segment lost 3 bases and the J segment 0 bases; nucleotides outside the gene matches: 12. In DNA form, the CDR3 reads TGCGCCAGCAGTCACACGCAGGGGACAGGGGGTTTAGCGAACACCGGGGAGCTGTTTTTT. Encoded protein: CASSHTQGTGGLANTGELFF.

J is TRBJ2-1 and V is TRBV9; D gene uncertain. With 3 bases removed from V and 2 bases from J, the gap between germline ends came to 15 bases. This CDR3 is built from 16 residues. Per germline, CDR1 SGDLS and CDR2 YYNGEE. In DNA form, the CDR3 reads TGTGCCAGCAGCGCCCACCCGCAGGTCCCCTACAATGAGCAGTTCTTC. The encoded protein is CASSAHPQVPYNEQFF.

V is TRBV5-6 and J is TRBJ2-7, with TRBD2 matching over 13 bases. This CDR3 has 15 amino acids. CDR1 is SGHDT and CDR2 is YYEEEE in the germline V gene. J was trimmed by 6 bases and V by 6 bases; bases with no gene match: 9. CDR3 DNA sequence: TGTGCCAGCACCCGACTAGCGGGAGGCGGCGGCGAGCAGTACTTC. Translating it yields CASTRLAGGGGEQYF.

This chain links TRBV21-1 with TRBJ2-4; TRBD1 was called by the table and not checked on the DNA. TRBV21-1 is labeled a pseudogene. The CDR3 contains 17 residues. The CDR3 bases are TGTGCCAGCAGCAAAGTCACAGGGGGCGCTTTGGGAAACATTCAGTACTTC. As protein: CASSKVTGGALGNIQYF.

The V call is TRBV2, the J call TRBJ1-1, with D possibly TRBD1 on 6 matching bases. This CDR3 region has 13 residues. Trimming stripped 8 bases from V and 5 bases from J, with 15 bases between. The germline V gene encodes CDR1 SNHLY and CDR2 FYNNEI. DNA of the CDR3: TGTGCCAGCGGGGATGGGGGCAGGACTGAAGCTTTCTTT. This encodes CASGDGGRTEAFF.

The rearrangement links TRBV2 to TRBJ2-5; tentative D call: TRBD2 (6 bases). The germline V gene has CDR1 SNHLY and CDR2 FYNNEI. The CDR3 is made up of 14 amino acids. V was trimmed by 4 bases and J by 5 bases, leaving 14 bases between them. CDR3 DNA: TGTGCCAGCAGTGTCTTCGGGAGTGGGGAGACCCAGTACTTC. Translation: CASSVFGSGETQYF.

This clone was picked up a small number of times. The chain recombines TRBV25-1 with TRBJ1-2; 9 bases align to TRBD1. The trim removed 5 bases at V and 8 bases at J, leaving 9 bases unmatched. Germline assignment: CDR1 MGHDK and CDR2 SYGVNS. The CDR3 extends over 14 amino acids. The CDR3 is CASSPGTGFGGYTF. CDR3 in DNA: TGTGCCAGCAGTCCCGGGACAGGGTTCGGCGGCTACACCTTC.

A few counts support this clone. The genes are TRBV6-5 and TRBJ1-3; D not resolved. This CDR3 has 14 amino acids. Germline CDR1 MNHEY, CDR2 SVGAGI. The V end lost 4 bases, the J end lost 0 bases, and 7 bases lay between the germline ends. The CDR3 reads CASSSSLSGNTIYF. Here the CDR3 DNA reads TGTGCCAGCAGTTCTTCTCTCTCTGGAAACACCATATATTTT.

The chain is built from TRBV7-9 and TRBJ2-3; 7 nucleotides match TRBD2. Germline CDR1 is SEHNR and CDR2 is FQNEAQ (reference sequence). The CDR3 runs 14 residues. V lost 1 base and J lost 5; bases outside the gene matches: 3. The CDR3 sequence: CASSLGASGDTQYF. CDR3 DNA: TGTGCCAGCAGCTTAGGGGCTAGCGGAGATACGCAGTATTTT.

The V and J genes are TRBV12-5 and TRBJ2-2; 8 bases map to TRBD1. After removal of 3 bases from V and 7 bases from J, the junction contained 10 bases not matched to a gene. CDR1 LGHNT and CDR2 FRNRAP come from the germline V gene. The CDR3 contains 16 residues. The CDR3 reads CASGFTAGGADGELFF. For the CDR3, the DNA is TGTGCTAGTGGTTTTACGGCAGGGGGCGCGGACGGGGAGCTGTTTTTT.

This clone was seen a single time. The CDR3 coding sequence is TGTGCCAGCAGCATCCTCTCGACTAGCTCGGCGCGGCGCGCGTACTTC. Its translation is CASSILSTSSARRAYF. The chain carries TRBV21-1 and TRBJ2-7; TRBD2, as called in the table, went unchecked against the DNA. TRBV21-1 is described as a pseudogene. The CDR3 extends over 16 amino acids.

The chain is built from TRBV5-4 and TRBJ2-7, with D possibly being TRBD2 (7 bases). The germline V gene encodes CDR1 SGHNT and CDR2 YYREEE (reference sequence). There are 16 residues in the CDR3. Trimming stripped 1 base from V and 3 bases from J, with 17 bases between. The CDR3 region has the DNA TGTGCCAGCAGCTTGAGGGGGGGATATTCCCTCTACGAGCAGTACTTC. This gives the protein CASSLRGGYSLYEQYF.

There are many counts of this clone. The rearrangement uses TRBV11-3 and TRBJ2-5; 9 bases map to TRBD1. J gave up 5 bases and V 5 bases, and 9 bases lay outside the gene matches. This CDR3 is built from 15 residues. Per germline, CDR1 SGHNT and CDR2 YENEEA. Here the CDR3 DNA reads TGTGCCAGCAGCCGACGAACAGGGGGCGATGAGACCCAGTACTTC. It translates to CASSRRTGGDETQYF.

The CDR3 reads CASSSGEGPETQYF. The CDR3 DNA reads TGTGCCAGCAGCTCGGGGGAGGGGCCCGAGACCCAGTACTTC. The gene calls are TRBV11-3 and TRBJ2-5; 7 bases map to TRBD2. The ends lost 4 bases at V and 5 bases at J; junction bases unmatched: 7. The CDR3 is 14 residues long. Germline V gene data show CDR1 as SGHNT and CDR2 as YENEEA.

The J gene is TRBJ1-2, the V gene TRBV29-1, with D possibly TRBD1 on 5 matching bases. V was clipped by 4 bases and J by 4 bases, with 13 bases between them. CDR1 SQVTM and CDR2 ANQGSEA come from the germline V gene. This CDR3 is built from 13 residues. The CDR3 is CSVVLRELYGYTF. DNA of the CDR3: TGCAGCGTTGTTCTCAGGGAACTCTATGGCTACACCTTC.

V usage is TRBV28 and J usage is TRBJ2-7, with 8 bases fitting TRBD1. V was pared by 10 bases and J by 3 bases, with 8 bases of the junction left unmatched. Germline CDR1 is MDHEN and CDR2 is SYDVKM. This CDR3 is built from 13 residues. The CDR3 sequence is CATLTGQGYEQYF. For the CDR3, the DNA is TGTGCCACATTAACTGGACAGGGCTACGAGCAGTACTTC. Together with reference TRBV28 and TRBJ2-7, the CDR3 gives the full variable domain: DVKVTQSSRYLVKRTGEKVFLECVQDMDHENMFWYRQDPGLGLRLIYFSYDVKMKEKGDIPEGYSVSREKKERFSLILESASTNQTSMYLCATLTGQGYEQYFGPGTRLTVT.

V is TRBV24-1 and J is TRBJ1-2, with a possible D match to TRBD1 (6 bases). The germline V gene has CDR1 KGHDR and CDR2 SFDVKD. V lost 4 bases and J 3 bases, leaving 11 bases between the germline ends. The CDR3 contains 14 residues. The CDR3 nucleotides are TGTGCCACCAGTGACCCCCCAGGGGACTATGGCTACACCTTC. Translation gives CATSDPPGDYGYTF.

The genes are TRBV7-6 and TRBJ2-1; TRBD2 aligns across 11 bases. Germline V gene sequence: CDR1 SGHVS, CDR2 FNYEAQ. V lost 6 bases, J lost 0 bases, and 4 bases stayed unmatched. The CDR3 extends over 16 amino acids. In DNA, the CDR3 is TGTGCCAGCAGTAGCGGGAGGGCCCCCTCCTACAATGAGCAGTTCTTC. Translating gives CASSSGRAPSYNEQFF.

The CDR3 sequence: CASRPTGTGNTIYF. CDR3 bases: TGCGCCAGCAGACCGACAGGGACTGGAAACACCATATATTTT. The chain links TRBV5-1 to TRBJ1-3, with 7 bases aligning to TRBD1. Germline trimming cut 5 bases from V and 2 bases from J; bases unmatched to any gene: 4. CDR3 length: 14 amino acids. Germline CDR1 and CDR2: SGHRS and YFSETQ.

This clone turned up a few times. The V gene is TRBV2, the J gene TRBJ2-7; 9 bases agree with TRBD2. Trimming removed 8 bases from V and 2 bases from J; junction bases left unmatched: 1. The CDR3 sequence is 12 residues long. CDR1 and CDR2 from the germline V gene are SNHLY and FYNNEI. CDR3 nucleotide sequence: TGTGCCAGCGGCGGGAGGGCCTACGAGCAGTACTTC. It yields the protein CASGGRAYEQYF.

The chain employs TRBV30 and TRBJ2-5; 9 bases are a match to TRBD1. Germline loops: CDR1 GTSNPN, CDR2 SVGIG (reference sequence). The CDR3 is 14 amino acids. V was pared by 0 bases and J by 5 bases, with 4 bases of the junction left unmatched. CDR3: CAWSVTGGRETQYF. In DNA form, the CDR3 reads TGTGCCTGGAGTGTAACAGGGGGCAGGGAGACCCAGTACTTC.

The chain joins TRBV25-1 to TRBJ2-1; D might be TRBD2 (6 bases). This CDR3 region has 13 residues. The germline V gene encodes CDR1 MGHDK and CDR2 SYGVNS. The V end was cut by 4 bases, the J end by 7 bases, with 11 bases between. The chain's CDR3 is CASSAAGTNEQFF. The CDR3 DNA reads TGTGCCAGCAGTGCGGCGGGGACGAATGAGCAGTTCTTC.